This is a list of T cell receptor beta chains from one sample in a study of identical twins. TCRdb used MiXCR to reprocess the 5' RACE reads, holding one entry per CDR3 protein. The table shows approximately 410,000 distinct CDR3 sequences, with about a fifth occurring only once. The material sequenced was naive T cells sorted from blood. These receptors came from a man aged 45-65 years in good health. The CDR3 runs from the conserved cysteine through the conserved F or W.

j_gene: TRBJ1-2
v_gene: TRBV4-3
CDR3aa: CASSQRAGEGYTF

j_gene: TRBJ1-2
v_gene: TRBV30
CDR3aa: CAWTELRAKKYGYTF

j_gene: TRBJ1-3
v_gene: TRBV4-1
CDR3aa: CTSSQGGFGNTIYF

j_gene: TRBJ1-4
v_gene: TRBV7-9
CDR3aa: CASSPNRGGRSEKLFF

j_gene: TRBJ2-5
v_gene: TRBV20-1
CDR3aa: CSASLGSSGGTQYF

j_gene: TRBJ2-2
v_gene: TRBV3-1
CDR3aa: CASSQDLSGGELFF

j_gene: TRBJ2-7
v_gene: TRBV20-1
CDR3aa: CSALEVGQLSSYEQYF

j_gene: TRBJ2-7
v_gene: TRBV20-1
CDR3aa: CSASLRSLSYEQYF

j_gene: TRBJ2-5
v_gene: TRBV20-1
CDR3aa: CSARGAHQGRGETQYF

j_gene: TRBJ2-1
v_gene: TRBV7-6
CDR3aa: CASSETTFEDNEQFF

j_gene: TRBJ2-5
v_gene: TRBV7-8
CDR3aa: CASSSPGTVQETQYF

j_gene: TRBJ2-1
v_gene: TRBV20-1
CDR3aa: CSALKSSSYNEQFF

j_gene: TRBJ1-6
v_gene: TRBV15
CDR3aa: CATSRAGGWGPLHF

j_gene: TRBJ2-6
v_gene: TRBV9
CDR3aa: CASSVGVGANVLTF

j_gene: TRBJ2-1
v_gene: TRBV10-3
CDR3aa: CAIRRGLAGHLFF

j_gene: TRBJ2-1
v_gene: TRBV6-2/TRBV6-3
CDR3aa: CASSYSHQEPYNEQFF

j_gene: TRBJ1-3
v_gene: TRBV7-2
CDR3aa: CASSQWTGEGNTIYF

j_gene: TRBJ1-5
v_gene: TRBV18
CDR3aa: CASSGTGGHQPQHF

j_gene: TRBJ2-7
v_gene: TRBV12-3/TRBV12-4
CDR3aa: CASSWDRNYEQYF

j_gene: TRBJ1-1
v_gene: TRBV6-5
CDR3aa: CASSYSAQGRTEAFF

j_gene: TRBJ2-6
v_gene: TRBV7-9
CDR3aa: CASSFRGHSGANVLTF

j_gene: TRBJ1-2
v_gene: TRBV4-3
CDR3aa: CASSQEEGAPAGYTF

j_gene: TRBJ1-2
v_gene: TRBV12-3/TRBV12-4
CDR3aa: CASSSRDKLSGYGYTF

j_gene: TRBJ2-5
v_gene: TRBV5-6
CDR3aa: CASSRIVGLGETQYF

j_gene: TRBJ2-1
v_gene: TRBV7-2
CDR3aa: CASSMHLAGVRNEQFF

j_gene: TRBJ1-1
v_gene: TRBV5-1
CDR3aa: CASSLKTITNTEAFF

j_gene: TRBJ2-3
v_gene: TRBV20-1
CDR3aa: CSVSTGSRGVGTQYF

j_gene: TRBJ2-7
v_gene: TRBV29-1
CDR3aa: CSVAYGTEQYF

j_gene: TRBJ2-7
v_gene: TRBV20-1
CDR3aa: CSGTGSFYEQYF

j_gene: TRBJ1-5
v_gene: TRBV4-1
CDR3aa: CASSRGTLSGNQPQHF

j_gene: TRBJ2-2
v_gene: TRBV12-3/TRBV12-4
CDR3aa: CASSLGGSLTGELFF

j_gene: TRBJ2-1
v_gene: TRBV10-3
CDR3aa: CAIRKLAGDFDEQFF

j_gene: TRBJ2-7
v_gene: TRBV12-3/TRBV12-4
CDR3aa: CASSTLREPEQYF

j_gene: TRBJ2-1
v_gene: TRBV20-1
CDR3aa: CSAMGLAGADEQFF

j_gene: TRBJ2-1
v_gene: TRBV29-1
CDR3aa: CSVVTSGRAYNEQFF

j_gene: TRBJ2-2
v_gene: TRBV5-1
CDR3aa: CASSFSQADTGELFF

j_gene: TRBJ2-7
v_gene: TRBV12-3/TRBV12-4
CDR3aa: CASSSGVSGAYEQYF

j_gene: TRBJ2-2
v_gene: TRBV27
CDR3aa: CASRSGAMNTGELFF

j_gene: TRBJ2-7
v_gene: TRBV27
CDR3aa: CASSDTGGATFEQYF

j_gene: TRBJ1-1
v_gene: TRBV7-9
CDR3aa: CASSLAGGMNTEAFF

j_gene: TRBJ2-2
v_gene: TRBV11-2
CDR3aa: CASSSGLAGIANTGELFF

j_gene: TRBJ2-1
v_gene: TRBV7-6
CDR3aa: CASSSKGTSGRSYNEQFF

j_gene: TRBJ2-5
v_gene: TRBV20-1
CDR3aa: CSSRSGGWQETQYF

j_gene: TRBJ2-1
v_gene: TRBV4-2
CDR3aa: CASSQDRDGPEQFF

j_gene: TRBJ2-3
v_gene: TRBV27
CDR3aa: CASSLFGALSTDTQYF

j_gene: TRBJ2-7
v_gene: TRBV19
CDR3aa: CASSIQGSSYEQYF

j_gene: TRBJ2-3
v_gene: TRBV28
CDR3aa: CASSSRTAGGPDTQYF

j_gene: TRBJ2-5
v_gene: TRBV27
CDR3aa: CASSLWGAEETQYF

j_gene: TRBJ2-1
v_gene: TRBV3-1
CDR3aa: CASSLLAGRSNEQFF

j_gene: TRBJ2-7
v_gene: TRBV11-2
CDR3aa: CASTEGVYEQYF

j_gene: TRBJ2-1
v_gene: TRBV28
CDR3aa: CASSLNTGLAGVAEQFF

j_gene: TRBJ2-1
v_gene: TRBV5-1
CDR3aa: CASSLALRGREQFF

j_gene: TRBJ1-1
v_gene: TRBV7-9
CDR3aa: CASSLITKNTEAFF